This TCR beta chain appears in the sequencing data of a study of blood T cell repertoires in COVID-19. Assay: immunoSEQ multiplex PCR; the TCRdb copy retains only in-frame clones and omits some. The table has about 310,000 clones, 80% to 90% seen once. J was trimmed by 7 bases and V by 0 bases; bases with no gene match: 7. There are 15 residues in the CDR3. Germline V gene lookup returns CDR1 SGHNT and CDR2 YYREEE (reference sequence). This chain uses TRBV5-4 with TRBJ1-5; 7 bases are shared with TRBD1. Sequenced input: PBMCs or T cells enriched from blood (not recorded which). The TCR originated in a man aged 25 to 40 who had recovered from COVID-19. In nucleotides, the CDR3 is TGTGCCAGCAGCTTGGGGGGGACAGACCCCCAGCCCCAGCATTTT. Amino acids: CASSLGGTDPQPQHF.